This section outlines one TCR beta chain sequence together with its context. The CDR3 is 14 residues long. Germline-derived CDR1 and CDR2 are LNHDA and SQIVND (reference sequence). Unmatched junction bases numbered 6, after V lost 6 bases and J lost 5 bases. The entry originates in a study of blood T cell repertoires in COVID-19. Study information: Samples taken during acute and convalescent COVID-19 were collected in the United States, Italy and Spain.

TCRdb's copy holds only in-frame clones and misses some; the assay was immunoSEQ multiplex PCR. Here the sample spans about 170,000 clones, 70% to 90% being singletons. This TCR came from a man aged 50 or older who had recovered from COVID-19. The chain joins TRBV19 to TRBJ2-1; TRBD1 agrees at 8 bases. The sequenced sample consisted of peripheral blood. The CDR3 loop is CASSQGAGNNEQFF. As DNA, the CDR3 is TGTGCCAGTAGCCAGGGGGCGGGTAACAATGAGCAGTTCTTC.